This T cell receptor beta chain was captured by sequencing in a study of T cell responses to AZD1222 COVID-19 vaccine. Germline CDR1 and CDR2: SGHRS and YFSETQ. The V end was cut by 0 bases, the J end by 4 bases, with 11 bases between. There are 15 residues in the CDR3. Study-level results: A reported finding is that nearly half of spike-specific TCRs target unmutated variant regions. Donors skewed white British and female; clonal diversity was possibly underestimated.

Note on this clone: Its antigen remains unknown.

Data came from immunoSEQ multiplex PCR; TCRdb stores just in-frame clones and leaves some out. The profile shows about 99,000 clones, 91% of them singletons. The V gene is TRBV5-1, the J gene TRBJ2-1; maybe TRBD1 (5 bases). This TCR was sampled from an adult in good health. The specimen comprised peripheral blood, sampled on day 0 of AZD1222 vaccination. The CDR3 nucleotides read TGCGCCAGCAGCTTGGGGTCAGGGCGGTACAATGAGCAGTTCTTC. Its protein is CASSLGSGRYNEQFF.